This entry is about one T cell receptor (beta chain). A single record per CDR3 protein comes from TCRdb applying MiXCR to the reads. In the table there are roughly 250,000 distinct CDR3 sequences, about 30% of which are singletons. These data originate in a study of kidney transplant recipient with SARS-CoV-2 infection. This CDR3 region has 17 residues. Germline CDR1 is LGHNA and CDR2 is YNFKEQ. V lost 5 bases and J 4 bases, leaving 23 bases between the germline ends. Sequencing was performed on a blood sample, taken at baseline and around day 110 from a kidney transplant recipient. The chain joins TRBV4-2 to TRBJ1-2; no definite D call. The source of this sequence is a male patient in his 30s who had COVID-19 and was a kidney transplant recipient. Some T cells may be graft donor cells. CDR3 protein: CASSYGYKGWKTYGYTF. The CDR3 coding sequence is TGTGCCAGCAGCTATGGGTACAAAGGTTGGAAGACCTATGGCTACACCTTC.